This TCR beta chain was identified in a study of blood T cells in healthy people across ages. Study observations and caveats: Across the age range, TCR beta diversity per million T cells fell in a roughly linear way.

Details on this clonotype: Antigen unknown.

The germline V gene has CDR1 SGHAT and CDR2 FQNNGV. The CDR3 extends over 17 amino acids. Trimming took 1 base from V and 5 from J; bases not matched to a gene: 9. PCR was performed a second time for about 7 to 12 cycles using a sample-barcoded 5' primer and a J-beta primer mix. TCRdb redid the calling of the 5' RACE reads with MiXCR, one entry per CDR3 protein. Of around 1,500,000 distinct CDR3 sequences in the sample, about 43% were seen once. Extraction yielded at least 5.5 micrograms of total RNA per sample. The receptor was isolated from a woman aged 18-30 years in good health. V gene TRBV11-2 combines with J gene TRBJ2-3; 10 nucleotides match TRBD2. The sequenced sample was blood. The CDR3 DNA reads TGTGCCAGCAGCTTAGGCAGGGGGACTAGCGTACGAGATACGCAGTATTTT. As protein: CASSLGRGTSVRDTQYF.